The rows below give T cell receptor beta chains drawn from one sample of a study of radiotherapy plus CTLA-4 blockade in lung cancer. Data came from immunoSEQ multiplex PCR; TCRdb stores just in-frame clones and leaves some out. The sample lists around 82,000 clones; less than 85% were seen once. This sample comprised peripheral blood, obtained from a patient treated with radiotherapy plus ipilimumab. Receptors were obtained from a human donor with non-small cell lung cancer who had stable disease on radiotherapy plus ipilimumab. The CDR3 runs from the conserved cysteine through the conserved F or W. The D gene is left open where the match is weak. Size is omitted from some rows. Given values are once, few, many or a class for expanded clones.

clone size: .
D gene: .
J gene: TRBJ1-1
V gene: TRBV28
CDR3 DNA: TGTGCCAGCAGTACCCCGGGGGGGGCGGCTGAAGCTTTCTTT
CDR3 protein: CASSTPGGAAEAFF

clone size: .
D gene: .
J gene: TRBJ1-4
V gene: TRBV9
CDR3 DNA: TGTGCCAGCAGCCCCCGGGGAGGCAGCGAATATAATGAAAAACTGTTTTTT
CDR3 protein: CASSPRGGSEYNEKLFF

clone size: .
D gene: .
J gene: TRBJ2-3
V gene: TRBV6-6
CDR3 DNA: TGTGCCAGCAGCAATATCCCGGGGGACTCGGATACGCAGTATTTT
CDR3 protein: CASSNIPGDSDTQYF

clone size: once
D gene: .
J gene: TRBJ1-1
V gene: TRBV27
CDR3 DNA: TGTGCCAGCCGGTATAACACTGAAGCTTTCTTT
CDR3 protein: CASRYNTEAFF

clone size: .
D gene: TRBD2
J gene: TRBJ2-7
V gene: TRBV6-5
CDR3 DNA: TGTGCCAGCAGTTACTCGACTAGCGGGATCTACGAGCAGTACTTC
CDR3 protein: CASSYSTSGIYEQYF

clone size: .
D gene: .
J gene: TRBJ1-4
V gene: TRBV28
CDR3 DNA: TGTGCCAGCACTGTTGGGGGGACGGGGGAAAAACTGTTTTTT
CDR3 protein: CASTVGGTGEKLFF

clone size: .
D gene: .
J gene: TRBJ2-5
V gene: TRBV9
CDR3 DNA: TGTGCCAGCAGCTACCAAGGGGGGCCGCAAGAGACCCAGTACTTC
CDR3 protein: CASSYQGGPQETQYF

clone size: .
D gene: .
J gene: TRBJ1-3
V gene: TRBV30
CDR3 DNA: TGTGCCTGGAGTGAAGGGGCGAAAGGAAACACCATATATTTT
CDR3 protein: CAWSEGAKGNTIYF

clone size: .
D gene: .
J gene: TRBJ1-2
V gene: TRBV6-5
CDR3 DNA: TGTGCCAGCAGCGACGGGACGAAGGATGGCTACACCTTC
CDR3 protein: CASSDGTKDGYTF

clone size: .
D gene: .
J gene: TRBJ2-5
V gene: TRBV6-5
CDR3 DNA: TGTGCCAGCACTGGCGAGACCCAGTACTTC
CDR3 protein: CASTGETQYF

clone size: .
D gene: TRBD2
J gene: TRBJ2-2
V gene: TRBV5-1
CDR3 DNA: TGCGCCAGCAGCTTCAGATCCGGACTAGCGGGGGGGACCGGGGAGCTGTTTTTT
CDR3 protein: CASSFRSGLAGGTGELFF

clone size: once
D gene: TRBD2
J gene: TRBJ2-7
V gene: TRBV28
CDR3 DNA: TGTGCCCGCAGTCGGGGGGGGTCATCCTACGAGCAGTACTTC
CDR3 protein: CARSRGGSSYEQYF

clone size: .
D gene: .
J gene: TRBJ2-7
V gene: TRBV16
CDR3 DNA: TGTGCCAGCAGCCCCTCGCCCTACGAGCAGTACTTC
CDR3 protein: CASSPSPYEQYF

clone size: .
D gene: TRBD1
J gene: TRBJ1-4
V gene: TRBV5-6
CDR3 DNA: TGTGCCAGCAGCACCGGGACAGTACAAGAAAAACTGTTTTTT
CDR3 protein: CASSTGTVQEKLFF

clone size: .
D gene: TRBD2
J gene: TRBJ2-7
V gene: TRBV29-1
CDR3 DNA: TGCAGCGTTGAAGGGTCTAGCGGGACCGCCTACGAGCAGTACTTC
CDR3 protein: CSVEGSSGTAYEQYF

clone size: once
D gene: .
J gene: TRBJ1-6
V gene: TRBV6-1
CDR3 DNA: TGTGCCAGCAGTGTGACGGGGCAAAGTTCACCCCTCCACTTT
CDR3 protein: CASSVTGQSSPLHF

clone size: .
D gene: TRBD2
J gene: TRBJ2-3
V gene: TRBV5-1
CDR3 DNA: TGCGCCAGCAGCTTGGGCCGACTAGCGGGGGGCCATAGCACAGATACGCAGTATTTT
CDR3 protein: CASSLGRLAGGHSTDTQYF

clone size: .
D gene: TRBD1
J gene: TRBJ1-1
V gene: TRBV7-8
CDR3 DNA: TGTGCCAGCAGCTATTACCAGGGGGCGGAAGCTTTCTTT
CDR3 protein: CASSYYQGAEAFF

clone size: .
D gene: .
J gene: TRBJ2-1
V gene: TRBV6-6
CDR3 DNA: TGTGCCAGCAGTTACCCGATTTGGGGGGATGAGCAGTTCTTC
CDR3 protein: CASSYPIWGDEQFF

clone size: once
D gene: .
J gene: TRBJ2-1
V gene: TRBV15
CDR3 DNA: TGTGCCACCAGCAGAGATATGTTACAGGGTACCGATGAGCAGTTCTTC
CDR3 protein: CATSRDMLQGTDEQFF

clone size: few
D gene: .
J gene: TRBJ1-3
V gene: TRBV10-2
CDR3 DNA: TGCGCCAGCAGTGAGGGGACCCTGGGAAACACCATATATTTT
CDR3 protein: CASSEGTLGNTIYF

clone size: .
D gene: TRBD1
J gene: TRBJ2-1
V gene: TRBV30
CDR3 DNA: TGTGCGCAACAACCGTCAGGGGGCGAAGGGATCTTC
CDR3 protein: CAQQPSGGEGIF

clone size: few
D gene: TRBD1
J gene: TRBJ1-6
V gene: TRBV28
CDR3 DNA: TGTGCCAGCAGCCTCAGGGGGCAGGGTAATTCACCCCTCCACTTT
CDR3 protein: CASSLRGQGNSPLHF

clone size: .
D gene: .
J gene: TRBJ2-1
V gene: TRBV7-2
CDR3 DNA: TGTGCCAGCAGCTTAGTGTCTAGCGCGAGCTCCTACAATGAGCAGTTCTTC
CDR3 protein: CASSLVSSASSYNEQFF

clone size: .
D gene: .
J gene: TRBJ1-1
V gene: TRBV14
CDR3 DNA: TGTGCCAGCAGCCGCCCCGGGACGTCGAACACTGAAGCTTTCTTT
CDR3 protein: CASSRPGTSNTEAFF

clone size: medium-sized
D gene: .
J gene: TRBJ1-1
V gene: TRBV9
CDR3 DNA: TGTGCCAGCAGCGGAAGGCCGAACACTGAAGCTTTCTTT
CDR3 protein: CASSGRPNTEAFF

clone size: once
D gene: .
J gene: TRBJ1-5
V gene: TRBV6-1
CDR3 DNA: TGTGCCAGCAGTGGAACAGTCTATGATCAGCCCCAGCATTTT
CDR3 protein: CASSGTVYDQPQHF

clone size: .
D gene: .
J gene: TRBJ1-1
V gene: TRBV30
CDR3 DNA: TGTGCCTGGAGTGTCCGAAAGGGGACAGAAGCTTTCTTT
CDR3 protein: CAWSVRKGTEAFF